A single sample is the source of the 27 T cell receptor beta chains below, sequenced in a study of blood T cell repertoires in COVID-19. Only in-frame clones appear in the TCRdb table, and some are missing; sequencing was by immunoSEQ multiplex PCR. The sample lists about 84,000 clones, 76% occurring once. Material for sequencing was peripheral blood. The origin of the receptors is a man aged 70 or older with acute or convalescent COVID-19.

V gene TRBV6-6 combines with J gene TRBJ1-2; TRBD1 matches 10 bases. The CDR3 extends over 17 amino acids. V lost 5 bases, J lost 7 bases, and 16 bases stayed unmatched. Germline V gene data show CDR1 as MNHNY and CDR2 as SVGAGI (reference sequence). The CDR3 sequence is CASSQTPGQGSSSGYTF. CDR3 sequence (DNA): TGTGCCAGCAGTCAGACCCCGGGACAGGGGAGTTCGAGTGGCTACACCTTC.

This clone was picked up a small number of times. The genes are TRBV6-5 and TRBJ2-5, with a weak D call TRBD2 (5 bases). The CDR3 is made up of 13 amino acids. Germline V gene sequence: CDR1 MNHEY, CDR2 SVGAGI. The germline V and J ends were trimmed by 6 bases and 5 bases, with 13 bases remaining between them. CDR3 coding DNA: TGTGCCAGCAGGCAAACTAGTTACGAGACCCAGTACTTC. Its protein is CASRQTSYETQYF.

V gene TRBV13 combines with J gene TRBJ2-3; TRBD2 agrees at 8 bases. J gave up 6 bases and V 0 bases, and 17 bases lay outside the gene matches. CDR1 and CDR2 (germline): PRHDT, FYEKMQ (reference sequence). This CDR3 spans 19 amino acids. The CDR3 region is CASSLGTGTRGGLRDTQYF. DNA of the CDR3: TGTGCCAGCAGCTTAGGCACAGGTACCCGGGGGGGCCTCCGTGATACGCAGTATTTT.

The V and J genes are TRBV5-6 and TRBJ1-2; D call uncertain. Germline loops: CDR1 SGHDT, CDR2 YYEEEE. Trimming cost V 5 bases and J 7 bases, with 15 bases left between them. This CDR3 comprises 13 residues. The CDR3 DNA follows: TGTGCCAGCAGTCCCACGGTCGTCGCTGGCTACACCTTC. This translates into CASSPTVVAGYTF.

CDR3 sequence (DNA): TGTGCCAGCAGAGTCGACGGAGCCTCTGGAAACACCATATATTTT. It is translated as CASRVDGASGNTIYF. The V and J genes are TRBV6-5 and TRBJ1-3; D is unclear. V was pared by 6 bases and J by 0 bases, with 12 bases between. Germline V gene data show CDR1 as MNHEY and CDR2 as SVGAGI. The CDR3 has 15 amino acids.

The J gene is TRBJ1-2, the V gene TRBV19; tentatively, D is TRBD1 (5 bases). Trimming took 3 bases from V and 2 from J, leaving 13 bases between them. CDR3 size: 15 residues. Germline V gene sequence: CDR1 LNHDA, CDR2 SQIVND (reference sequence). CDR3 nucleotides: TGTGCCAGTAGTATGGGGGGGAACCTAAACTATGGCTACACCTTC. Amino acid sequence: CASSMGGNLNYGYTF.

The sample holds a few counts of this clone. The CDR3 is CASERTGGTGELFF. As DNA, the CDR3 is TGTGCCAGCGAAAGGACAGGAGGGACCGGGGAGCTGTTTTTT. The genes are TRBV5-5 and TRBJ2-2; maybe TRBD1 (7 bases). The V end was cut by 7 bases, the J end by 5 bases, with 15 bases between. This CDR3 has 14 residues. Germline loops: CDR1 SGHKS, CDR2 YYEKEE (reference sequence).

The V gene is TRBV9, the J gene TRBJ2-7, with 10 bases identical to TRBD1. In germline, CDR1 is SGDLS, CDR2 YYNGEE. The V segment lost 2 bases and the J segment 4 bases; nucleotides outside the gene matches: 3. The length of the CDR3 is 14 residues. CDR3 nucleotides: TGTGCCAGCAGCGTCGGGACAGGGGTTTACGAGCAGTACTTC. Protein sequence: CASSVGTGVYEQYF.

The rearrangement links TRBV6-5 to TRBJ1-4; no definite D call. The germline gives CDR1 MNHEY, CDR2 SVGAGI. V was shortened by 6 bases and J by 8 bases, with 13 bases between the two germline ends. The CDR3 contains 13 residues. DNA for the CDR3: TGTGCCAGCAGAAGTACCTTGAGGGAAAAACTGTTTTTT. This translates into CASRSTLREKLFF.

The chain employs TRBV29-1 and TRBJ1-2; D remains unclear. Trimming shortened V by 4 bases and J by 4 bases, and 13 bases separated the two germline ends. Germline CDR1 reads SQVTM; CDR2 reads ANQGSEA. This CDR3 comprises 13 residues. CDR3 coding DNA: TGCAGCGTTGTTAGCTTCCTATCCTATGGCTACACCTTC. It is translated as CSVVSFLSYGYTF.

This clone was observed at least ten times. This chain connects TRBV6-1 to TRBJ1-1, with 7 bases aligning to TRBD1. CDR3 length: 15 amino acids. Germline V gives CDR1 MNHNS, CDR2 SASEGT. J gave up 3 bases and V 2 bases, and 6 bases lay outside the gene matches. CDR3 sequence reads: CASSESRGTYTEAFF. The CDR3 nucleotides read TGTGCCAGCAGTGAATCCAGGGGGACCTACACTGAAGCTTTCTTT.

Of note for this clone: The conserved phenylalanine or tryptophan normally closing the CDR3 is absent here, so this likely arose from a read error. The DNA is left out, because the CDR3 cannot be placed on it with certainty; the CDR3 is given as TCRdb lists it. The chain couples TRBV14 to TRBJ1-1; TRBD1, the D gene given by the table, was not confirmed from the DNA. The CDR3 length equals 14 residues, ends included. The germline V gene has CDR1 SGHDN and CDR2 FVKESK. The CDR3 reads CASSPTTGRVNRDL.

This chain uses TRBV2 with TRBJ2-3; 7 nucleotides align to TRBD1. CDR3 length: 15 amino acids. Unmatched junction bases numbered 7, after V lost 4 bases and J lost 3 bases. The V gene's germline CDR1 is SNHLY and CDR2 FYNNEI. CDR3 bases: TGTGCCAGCAGTGGGGACAGTGACCCTACAGATACGCAGTATTTT. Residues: CASSGDSDPTDTQYF.

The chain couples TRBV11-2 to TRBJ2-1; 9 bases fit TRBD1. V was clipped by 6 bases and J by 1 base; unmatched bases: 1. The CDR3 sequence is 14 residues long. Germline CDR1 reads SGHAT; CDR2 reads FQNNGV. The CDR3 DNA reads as TGTGCCAGCAGGACAGGGGGATCCTACAATGAGCAGTTCTTC. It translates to CASRTGGSYNEQFF.

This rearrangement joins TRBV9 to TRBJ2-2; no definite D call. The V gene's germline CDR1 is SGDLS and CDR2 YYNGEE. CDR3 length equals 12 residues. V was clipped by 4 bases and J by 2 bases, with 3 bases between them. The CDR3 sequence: CASSLNTGELFF. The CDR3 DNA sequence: TGTGCCAGCAGCCTCAACACCGGGGAGCTGTTTTTT.

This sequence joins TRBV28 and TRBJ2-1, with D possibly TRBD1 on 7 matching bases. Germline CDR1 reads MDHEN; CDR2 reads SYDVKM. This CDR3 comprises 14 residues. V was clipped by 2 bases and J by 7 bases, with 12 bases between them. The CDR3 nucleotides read TGTGCCAGCAGTTTAGGCAGGGGGAGGAATGAGCAGTTCTTC. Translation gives CASSLGRGRNEQFF.

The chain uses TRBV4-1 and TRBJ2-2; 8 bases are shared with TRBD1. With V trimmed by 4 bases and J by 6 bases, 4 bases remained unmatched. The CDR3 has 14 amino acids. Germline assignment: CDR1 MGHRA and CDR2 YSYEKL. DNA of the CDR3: TGCGCCAGCAGCCTTGACAGGGGAGCCGGGGAGCTGTTTTTT. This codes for CASSLDRGAGELFF.

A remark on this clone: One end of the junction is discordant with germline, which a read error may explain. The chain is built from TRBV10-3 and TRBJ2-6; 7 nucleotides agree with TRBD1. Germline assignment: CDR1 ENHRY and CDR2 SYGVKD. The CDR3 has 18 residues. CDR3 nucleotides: TGTGCCATCAGTGACCCGGGACAGCCAATCTCTGGAGCCAACGTCCTGACTTTC. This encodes CAISDPGQPISGANVLTF.

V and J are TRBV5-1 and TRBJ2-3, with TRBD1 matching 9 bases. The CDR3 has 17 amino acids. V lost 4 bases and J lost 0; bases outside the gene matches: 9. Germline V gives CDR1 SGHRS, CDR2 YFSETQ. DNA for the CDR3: TGCGCCAGCAGCCCGCCTAGACAGGGGGTGAGCACAGATACGCAGTATTTT. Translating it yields CASSPPRQGVSTDTQYF.

DNA for the CDR3: TGCGCCAGCAAGAGACAGGTGGGGATGGGGGGCTACACCTTC. Its protein product is CASKRQVGMGGYTF. The chain is built from TRBV5-1 and TRBJ1-2; a weak D match, TRBD1 (6 bases). The length of the CDR3 is 14 residues. V was shortened by 6 bases and J by 8 bases, with 20 bases between the two germline ends. The germline CDR1 and CDR2 sequences are SGHRS and YFSETQ. The full variable domain, with the rest looked up from reference TRBV5-1 and TRBJ1-2, is KAGVTQTPRYLIKTRGQQVTLSCSPISGHRSVSWYQQTPGQGLQFLFEYFSETQRNKGNFPGRFSGRQFSNSRSEMNVSTLELGDSALYLCASKRQVGMGGYTFGSGTRLTVV.

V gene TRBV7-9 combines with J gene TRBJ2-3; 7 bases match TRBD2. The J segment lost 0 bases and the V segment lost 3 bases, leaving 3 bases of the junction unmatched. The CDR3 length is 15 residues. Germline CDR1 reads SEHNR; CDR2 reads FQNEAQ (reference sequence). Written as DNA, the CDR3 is TGTGCCAGCAGCTTTCAAGCGGGGAGCACAGATACGCAGTATTTT. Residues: CASSFQAGSTDTQYF.

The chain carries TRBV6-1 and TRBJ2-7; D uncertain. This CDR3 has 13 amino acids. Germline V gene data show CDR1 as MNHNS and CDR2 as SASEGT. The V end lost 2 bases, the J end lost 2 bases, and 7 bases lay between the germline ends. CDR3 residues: CASSEQNPYEQYV. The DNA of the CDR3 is TGTGCCAGCAGTGAACAGAATCCCTACGAGCAGTACGTC.

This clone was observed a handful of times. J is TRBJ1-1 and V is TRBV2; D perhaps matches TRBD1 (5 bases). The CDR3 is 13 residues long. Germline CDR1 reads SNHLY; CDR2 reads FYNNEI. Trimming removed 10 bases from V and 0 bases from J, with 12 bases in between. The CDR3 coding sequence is TGTGCCACCGGAAGGGGCCTGAACACTGAAGCTTTCTTT. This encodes CATGRGLNTEAFF.

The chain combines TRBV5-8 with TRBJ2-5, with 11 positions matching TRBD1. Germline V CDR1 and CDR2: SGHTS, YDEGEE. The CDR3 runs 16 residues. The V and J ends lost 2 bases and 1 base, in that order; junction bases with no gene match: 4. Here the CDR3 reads CASSFGQGARQETQYF. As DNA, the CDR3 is TGTGCCAGCAGCTTCGGACAGGGGGCCCGCCAAGAGACCCAGTACTTC.

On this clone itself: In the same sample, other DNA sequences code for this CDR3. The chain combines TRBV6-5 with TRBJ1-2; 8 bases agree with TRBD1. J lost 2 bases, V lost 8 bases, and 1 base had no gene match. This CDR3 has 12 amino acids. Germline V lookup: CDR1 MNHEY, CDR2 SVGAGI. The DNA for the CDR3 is TGTGCCAGCCGGACAGGGAACTATGGCTACACCTTC. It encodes CASRTGNYGYTF.

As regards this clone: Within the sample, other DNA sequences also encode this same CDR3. CDR3 amino acids: CASSSPTGNYGYTF. CDR3 bases: TGTGCCAGCAGTTCCCCGACAGGAAACTATGGCTACACCTTC. V is TRBV28 and J is TRBJ1-2; tentatively, D is TRBD1 (6 bases). CDR1 is MDHEN and CDR2 is SYDVKM in the germline V gene. This CDR3 region has 14 residues. Trimming stripped 4 bases from V and 2 bases from J, with 11 bases between.

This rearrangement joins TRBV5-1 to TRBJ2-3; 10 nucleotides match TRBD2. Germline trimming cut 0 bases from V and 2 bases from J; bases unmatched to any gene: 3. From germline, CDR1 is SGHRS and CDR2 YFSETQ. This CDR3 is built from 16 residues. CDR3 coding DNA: TGCGCCAGCAGCTTGGATAGCGGGGGGTACACAGATACGCAGTATTTT. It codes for CASSLDSGGYTDTQYF.